A single sample gave rise to the 16 T cell receptor beta chains below, sequenced in a study of post-analysis software for immune sequencing data. Included in the TCR beta cDNA libraries were unique molecular identifiers. TCRdb itself ran the PCR reads through MiXCR, one entry per CDR3 protein. The sample lists 600,000 to 700,000 distinct CDR3 sequences, around 60% occurring once. The study, taken as a whole, reports: TRBV5-6, TRBV5-1 and TRBV20-1 belonged to a set of a handful of TRBV segments that were more frequent in patients than controls.

Antigens of these TCRs are unknown. Sequencing input: blood. The origin of the receptors is a girl aged 2-10 years with multiple sclerosis.

This chain uses TRBV5-1 with TRBJ1-2; 9 bases fit TRBD1. Trimming removed 4 bases from V and 3 bases from J; junction bases left unmatched: 7. CDR3 length equals 15 residues. Germline V gene sequence: CDR1 SGHRS, CDR2 YFSETQ. This CDR3 is CASSPGQGEDYGYTF. The CDR3 coding sequence is TGCGCCAGCAGCCCGGGACAGGGAGAAGACTATGGCTACACCTTC. Full variable domain (remainder filled in from reference TRBV5-1 and TRBJ1-2): KAGVTQTPRYLIKTRGQQVTLSCSPISGHRSVSWYQQTPGQGLQFLFEYFSETQRNKGNFPGRFSGRQFSNSRSEMNVSTLELGDSALYLCASSPGQGEDYGYTFGSGTRLTVV.

This rearrangement joins TRBV10-3 to TRBJ2-3; TRBD2 might be the D (5 bases). Germline V gene sequence: CDR1 ENHRY, CDR2 SYGVKD. The CDR3 spans 14 residues. The germline V and J ends were trimmed by 6 bases and 2 bases, with 12 bases remaining between them. The CDR3 sequence: CAIRLVGATDTQYF. Written as DNA, the CDR3 is TGTGCCATCAGGCTAGTGGGAGCCACAGATACGCAGTATTTT.

This sequence joins TRBV10-3 and TRBJ2-3; 12 nucleotides match TRBD2. After removal of 3 bases from V and 5 bases from J, the junction contained 3 bases not matched to a gene. CDR1 and CDR2 (germline): ENHRY, SYGVKD. CDR3 length: 15 residues. In DNA form, the CDR3 reads TGTGCCATCAGTGATGCGACTAGCGGGGGAGATACGCAGTATTTT. This encodes CAISDATSGGDTQYF.

In its sample, this clonotype was seen a few times. The chain joins TRBV4-3 to TRBJ1-6; no clear D. This CDR3 region has 19 residues. Trimming pared 0 bases from V and 2 bases from J, leaving 17 bases between. From germline, CDR1 is LGHNA and CDR2 YSLEER. The CDR3 loop reads CASSQDRLKAFAYNSPLHF. The CDR3 coding sequence is TGCGCCAGCAGCCAAGACCGACTTAAGGCTTTTGCCTATAATTCACCCCTCCACTTT.

The chain is built from TRBV20-1 and TRBJ2-3; 11 nucleotides line up with TRBD2. The CDR3 totals 14 residues. In germline, CDR1 is DFQATT, CDR2 SNEGSKA (reference sequence). Losses at the gene ends were 2 bases for V and 6 bases for J; bases not matched to a gene: 4. CDR3: CSARNSGGADTQYF. The CDR3 coding sequence is TGCAGTGCTAGAAATAGCGGGGGGGCGGATACGCAGTATTTT.

The genes are TRBV29-1 and TRBJ2-4; D could derive from TRBD1 or TRBD2 (5 bases each). From germline, CDR1 is SQVTM and CDR2 ANQGSEA. There are 15 residues in the CDR3. Trimming shortened V by 6 bases and J by 0 bases, and 15 bases separated the two germline ends. CDR3 nucleotides: TGCAGCGTGCGATTTTCCGGGACAGCCAAAAACATTCAGTACTTC. It translates to CSVRFSGTAKNIQYF.

This chain uses TRBV7-2 with TRBJ2-3; D possibly corresponds to TRBD2 (6 bases). The CDR3 is made up of 15 amino acids. Trimming took off 1 base at V and 6 bases at J, with 14 bases between the two ends. From germline, CDR1 is SGHTA and CDR2 FQGNSA. CDR3 sequence: CASSLVVGGEDTQYF. The CDR3 nucleotides are TGTGCCAGCAGCTTAGTGGTCGGCGGGGAGGATACGCAGTATTTT.

The J gene is TRBJ1-4, the V gene TRBV11-2; tentative D call: TRBD1 (5 bases). Germline V gene lookup returns CDR1 SGHAT and CDR2 FQNNGV. The CDR3 contains 16 residues. The ends were cut back, 3 bases at V and 8 bases at J, with 19 bases in the middle. The chain's CDR3 is CASSFLPQGFGEKLFF. The CDR3 DNA is TGTGCCAGCAGCTTTCTCCCCCAGGGCTTTGGGGAAAAACTGTTTTTT.

To note about this clonotype: The junction departs from the called germline gene at one end, perhaps through a read error. This rearrangement joins TRBV27 to TRBJ2-7, with D tentatively TRBD2 (6 bases). The germline V gene encodes CDR1 MNHEY and CDR2 SMNVEV (reference sequence). The CDR3 totals 14 residues. The CDR3 region has the DNA TGTGCCAGCGGTTTATCGCGGGGTTTCTACGAGCAGTACTTC. Its protein product is CASGLSRGFYEQYF.

This chain connects TRBV4-1 to TRBJ1-1; D unresolved. The ends were cut back, 3 bases at V and 0 bases at J, with 14 bases in the middle. Germline CDR1 MGHRA, CDR2 YSYEKL. The CDR3 is made up of 16 amino acids. For the CDR3, the DNA is TGCGCCAGCAGCCACTCAGAGATCCTTATGAACACTGAAGCTTTCTTT. Its translation: CASSHSEILMNTEAFF.

The rearrangement links TRBV19 to TRBJ1-5, with 10 bases identical to TRBD1. Trimming removed 8 bases from V and 7 bases from J; junction bases left unmatched: 11. This CDR3 is 15 amino acids long. Germline loops: CDR1 LNHDA, CDR2 SQIVND (reference sequence). The CDR3 reads CASLARDRGRQPQHF. In nucleotides, the CDR3 is TGTGCCAGTCTCGCCCGGGACAGGGGAAGACAGCCCCAGCATTTT.

This sequence joins TRBV7-9 and TRBJ2-6; TRBD2 might be the D (5 bases). The germline V and J ends were trimmed by 11 bases and 4 bases, with 12 bases remaining between them. Per the germline V gene, CDR1 is SEHNR and CDR2 is FQNEAQ (reference sequence). This CDR3 comprises 13 residues. CDR3 nucleotide sequence: TGTGCCGGTATGAGGGCCGGGGCCAACGTCCTGACTTTC. Residues: CAGMRAGANVLTF.

This chain connects TRBV5-1 to TRBJ2-1; no clear D. V was shortened by 0 bases and J by 6 bases, with 7 bases between the two germline ends. The CDR3 sequence is 13 residues long. Germline lookup yields CDR1 SGHRS and CDR2 YFSETQ. In nucleotides, the CDR3 is TGCGCCAGCAGCTTGGCAACCATCAATGAGCAGTTCTTC. It yields the protein CASSLATINEQFF.

The V and J genes are TRBV12-3 or TRBV12-4 and TRBJ2-7; D is perhaps TRBD1 or TRBD2 (5 bases each). V lost 5 bases to trimming and J lost 4 bases, with 18 bases between them. The CDR3 is 15 residues long. DNA for the CDR3: TGTGCCAGCAGTGTCCTGACCGGGACCTCGTACGAGCAGTACTTC. This encodes CASSVLTGTSYEQYF.

About this clonotype: Germline is not matched at one junction end, which may reflect a read error. The J gene is TRBJ2-4, the V gene TRBV4-1; maybe TRBD2 (5 bases). The CDR3 is made up of 13 amino acids. Germline V lookup: CDR1 MGHRA, CDR2 YSYEKL. DNA for the CDR3: TGCGCCGGCAGCCAAGATCGTGACCGGGAACGGTACTTC. This gives the protein CAGSQDRDRERYF.

J is TRBJ2-1 and V is TRBV10-3; 7 nucleotides agree with TRBD2. Germline trimming cut 5 bases from V and 3 bases from J; bases unmatched to any gene: 4. The CDR3 is 14 residues long. Looked up from germline, CDR1 is ENHRY and CDR2 is SYGVKD. CDR3 bases: TGTGCCATCAGTACTCCGGGGGGCTACAATGAGCAGTTCTTC. Translating it yields CAISTPGGYNEQFF.